This entry lists 27 T cell receptor beta chains sequenced from one sample in a study of blood T cell repertoires in COVID-19. Sequencing used immunoSEQ multiplex PCR; TCRdb keeps in-frame clones, though not all of them. The sample has a few hundred thousand clones, roughly nine tenths seen once. The sample taken for sequencing was PBMCs or T cells enriched from blood (not recorded which). Source of these receptors: a woman younger than 45 who had recovered from COVID-19.

The chain links TRBV7-3 to TRBJ2-7; D unresolved. This CDR3 has 14 residues. The ends were cut back, 5 bases at V and 5 bases at J, with 16 bases in the middle. The germline V gene has CDR1 SGHTA and CDR2 FQGTGA. The CDR3 coding sequence is TGTGCCAGCAGCCCACAATTGCTCCGTCACGAGCAGTACTTC. Protein sequence: CASSPQLLRHEQYF.

CDR3 sequence (DNA): TGCAGCGTTGCAGGTACTAGTTACGGTACAGATACGCAGTATTTT. Translating it yields CSVAGTSYGTDTQYF. The V gene is TRBV29-1, the J gene TRBJ2-3; TRBD2 is a possible D gene (5 bases). This CDR3 is 15 amino acids long. From germline, CDR1 is SQVTM and CDR2 ANQGSEA. V was pared by 4 bases and J by 3 bases, with 17 bases between.

In this sample, this clone turned up a few times. The chain uses TRBV5-1 and TRBJ2-7, with 11 positions matching TRBD2. The CDR3 is made up of 17 amino acids. V dropped 5 bases and J dropped 0; count of bases not matched to a gene: 10. Germline assignment: CDR1 SGHRS and CDR2 YFSETQ. In nucleotides, the CDR3 is TGCGCCAGCAGATTGAAGACTAGCGGGGCTTACTCCTACGAGCAGTACTTC. Protein: CASRLKTSGAYSYEQYF.

The J gene is TRBJ1-4, the V gene TRBV5-1; 9 nucleotides match TRBD1. From germline, CDR1 is SGHRS and CDR2 YFSETQ. CDR3 length equals 18 residues. V was pared by 6 bases and J by 8 bases, with 20 bases of the junction left unmatched. CDR3 protein: CASKPRGTGGGGSEKLFF. CDR3 sequence (DNA): TGCGCCAGCAAACCCCGCGGAACAGGGGGCGGAGGGTCGGAAAAACTGTTTTTT. The variable domain in full, with the rest retrieved from reference TRBV5-1 and TRBJ1-4, is KAGVTQTPRYLIKTRGQQVTLSCSPISGHRSVSWYQQTPGQGLQFLFEYFSETQRNKGNFPGRFSGRQFSNSRSEMNVSTLELGDSALYLCASKPRGTGGGGSEKLFFGSGTQLSVL.

The chain joins TRBV5-1 to TRBJ1-5; TRBD1 agrees at 7 bases. V dropped 0 bases and J dropped 4; count of bases not matched to a gene: 4. This CDR3 comprises 15 residues. Per germline, CDR1 SGHRS and CDR2 YFSETQ. The CDR3 here is CASSLAGGGNQPQHF. CDR3 coding DNA: TGCGCCAGCAGCTTGGCAGGGGGAGGAAATCAGCCCCAGCATTTT.

This clone was observed a single time. The V call is TRBV6-6, the J call TRBJ1-3; a weak D match, TRBD1 (6 bases). The CDR3 runs to 13 residues. V gave up 6 bases and J gave up 3 bases, with 9 bases separating them. Per the germline V gene, CDR1 is MNHNY and CDR2 is SVGAGI (reference sequence). The chain's CDR3 is CASSRGNGNTIYF. CDR3 in DNA: TGTGCCAGCAGCAGGGGTAATGGAAACACCATATATTTT.

The count of this clone is one. The V call is TRBV19, the J call TRBJ1-5, with D unclear. CDR1 and CDR2 from the germline V gene are LNHDA and SQIVND (reference sequence). V was pared by 3 bases and J by 2 bases, with 11 bases between. This CDR3 is 15 amino acids long. The CDR3 protein is CASSIEENRNQPQHF. In DNA, the CDR3 is TGTGCCAGTAGTATTGAGGAAAACCGCAATCAGCCCCAGCATTTT. The full variable domain, with the rest looked up from reference TRBV19 and TRBJ1-5, is DGGITQSPKYLFRKEGQNVTLSCEQNLNHDAMYWYRQDPGQGLRLIYYSQIVNDFQKGDIAEGYSVSREKKESFPLTVTSAQKNPTAFYLCASSIEENRNQPQHFGDGTRLSIL.

The table lists this clone with a few counts. This rearrangement joins TRBV7-2 to TRBJ2-1, with TRBD2 matching over 7 bases. This CDR3 contains 14 residues. The trim removed 1 base at V and 6 bases at J, leaving 3 bases unmatched. Germline values: CDR1 SGHTA, CDR2 FQGNSA. The CDR3 bases are TGTGCCAGCAGCTTAGTAGGCGGGAGCAATGAGCAGTTCTTC. Translation gives CASSLVGGSNEQFF.

The chain links TRBV10-3 to TRBJ1-1, with 9 bases lining up with TRBD1. This CDR3 is built from 14 residues. Looked up from germline, CDR1 is ENHRY and CDR2 is SYGVKD. V trimming: 6 bases; J trimming: 1 base; junction bases outside the gene matches: 3. CDR3 sequence (DNA): TGTGCCATCAGGAGGGGACAGGGGAACACTGAAGCTTTCTTT. Its protein is CAIRRGQGNTEAFF.

The chain is built from TRBV6-2 or TRBV6-3 and TRBJ2-1; 7 bases line up with TRBD2. This CDR3 region has 14 residues. V gave up 7 bases and J gave up 6 bases; unmatched junction bases: 9. Germline loops: CDR1 MNHEY, CDR2 SVGEGT. The CDR3: CASIPAGGSNEQFF. The DNA of the CDR3 is TGTGCCAGCATCCCGGCAGGCGGGAGCAATGAGCAGTTCTTC.

The V and J genes are TRBV7-2 and TRBJ1-6; D is possibly TRBD1 (6 bases). CDR3 size: 15 residues. Trimming pared 1 base from V and 7 bases from J, leaving 11 bases between. Germline CDR1 SGHTA, CDR2 FQGNSA. CDR3 DNA: TGTGCCAGCAGCTTAGTTTTTCAGGGGAATTCACCCCTCCACTTT. This codes for CASSLVFQGNSPLHF.

CDR3 region: CASSLVQGYTEAFF. As DNA, the CDR3 is TGCGCCAGCAGCTTGGTGCAGGGATACACTGAAGCTTTCTTT. J is TRBJ1-1 and V is TRBV5-1; maybe TRBD1 (5 bases). The CDR3 consists of 14 residues. From germline, CDR1 is SGHRS and CDR2 YFSETQ. Trimming left V 0 bases short and J 3 bases short, with 9 bases between. Complete variable domain (other parts from reference TRBV5-1 and TRBJ1-1): KAGVTQTPRYLIKTRGQQVTLSCSPISGHRSVSWYQQTPGQGLQFLFEYFSETQRNKGNFPGRFSGRQFSNSRSEMNVSTLELGDSALYLCASSLVQGYTEAFFGQGTRLTVV.

The gene calls are TRBV29-1 and TRBJ2-1; 15 nucleotides line up with TRBD2. CDR3 length: 14 residues. V shed 6 bases and J 7 bases; nucleotides not matched to a gene: 4. Germline V gene data show CDR1 as SQVTM and CDR2 as ANQGSEA. Here the CDR3 DNA reads TGCAGCGTCGCCGGGACTAGCGGGAGGAATGAGCAGTTCTTC. It is translated as CSVAGTSGRNEQFF.

This clone appeared once. This rearrangement joins TRBV27 to TRBJ2-7; maybe TRBD2 (5 bases). This CDR3 is 12 amino acids long. Germline V gene sequence: CDR1 MNHEY, CDR2 SMNVEV (reference sequence). Trimming removed 7 bases from V and 3 bases from J, with 10 bases in between. The CDR3 region is CASKSGNYEQYF. The CDR3 coding sequence is TGTGCCAGCAAGTCGGGAAACTACGAGCAGTACTTC.

The chain has TRBV27 and TRBJ2-1; perhaps TRBD2 as D (6 bases). The V end lost 2 bases, the J end lost 7 bases, and 24 bases lay between the germline ends. The CDR3 totals 18 residues. Germline CDR1 and CDR2: MNHEY and SMNVEV (reference sequence). CDR3 coding DNA: TGTGCCAGCAGTTTACGGCGGCGCGGCGGGACTCCTGGAAATGAGCAGTTCTTC. Translating it yields CASSLRRRGGTPGNEQFF.

The chain recombines TRBV5-1 with TRBJ2-1; no clear D gene. This CDR3 spans 15 amino acids. The germline CDR1 and CDR2 sequences are SGHRS and YFSETQ. Between the trimmed V and J ends, which lost 4 bases and 7 bases, there was a span of 18 bases. Here the CDR3 reads CASSLSGTQANEQFF. The CDR3 DNA is TGCGCCAGCAGCCTCTCAGGAACCCAGGCTAATGAGCAGTTCTTC.

V and J are TRBV6-5 and TRBJ2-5; 7 bases align to TRBD1. From germline, CDR1 is MNHEY and CDR2 SVGAGI. V was clipped by 2 bases and J by 5 bases; unmatched bases: 8. The CDR3 has 15 residues. The CDR3 reads CASSYLGQTVETQYF. DNA of the CDR3: TGTGCCAGCAGTTACCTGGGACAGACTGTCGAGACCCAGTACTTC.

V is TRBV25-1 and J is TRBJ2-5; 7 positions agree with TRBD1. V dropped 1 base and J dropped 5; count of bases not matched to a gene: 7. CDR3 size: 15 residues. Germline V gives CDR1 MGHDK, CDR2 SYGVNS. CDR3 amino acids: CASSEFQDRPETQYF. CDR3 DNA sequence: TGTGCCAGCAGTGAATTTCAGGACAGGCCCGAGACCCAGTACTTC.

This chain connects TRBV7-8 to TRBJ1-2, with no clear D. The CDR3 consists of 14 residues. Trimming removed 6 bases at V and 8 bases at J, with 19 bases between. The V gene's germline CDR1 is SGHVS and CDR2 FQNEAQ. The CDR3 coding sequence is TGTGCCAGCAGTCCACCTGAAGCGGTCGGCGGCTACACCTTC. Translated, it gives CASSPPEAVGGYTF.

The V and J genes are TRBV5-6 and TRBJ2-7; 7 nucleotides agree with TRBD1. The CDR3 is 18 amino acids. V was pared by 4 bases and J by 1 base, with 17 bases of the junction left unmatched. Germline V lookup: CDR1 SGHDT, CDR2 YYEEEE. CDR3: CASSHRGQVFRRSYEQYF. CDR3 coding DNA: TGTGCCAGCAGCCATCGAGGACAGGTCTTTAGACGATCCTACGAGCAGTACTTC.

V gene TRBV7-9 combines with J gene TRBJ1-1, with a tentative D call TRBD1 (6 bases). V lost 1 base and J 6 bases, leaving 27 bases between the germline ends. Germline assignment: CDR1 SEHNR and CDR2 FQNEAQ (reference sequence). The CDR3 extends over 19 amino acids. Here the CDR3 reads CASSLGFLLRGYHPPEAFF. DNA of the CDR3: TGTGCCAGCAGCTTAGGATTTCTCTTGAGGGGGTATCATCCACCTGAAGCTTTCTTT.

The CDR3 DNA follows: TGTGCCATCGGACTAGCGGGACGAGGAGATACGCAGTATTTT. This sequence encodes CAIGLAGRGDTQYF. The chain combines TRBV10-3 with TRBJ2-3, with 12 bases lining up with TRBD2. This CDR3 is 14 amino acids long. V shed 8 bases, J shed 5 bases, and the junction held 5 bases outside the gene matches. Germline assignment: CDR1 ENHRY and CDR2 SYGVKD.

The chain employs TRBV5-4 and TRBJ1-2, with D tentatively TRBD1 (5 bases). This CDR3 is 12 amino acids long. Germline V gene lookup returns CDR1 SGHNT and CDR2 YYREEE (reference sequence). The germline V and J ends were trimmed by 1 base and 7 bases, with 8 bases remaining between them. The CDR3 sequence is CASSLYGGGYTF. The CDR3 nucleotides are TGTGCCAGCAGCTTGTACGGGGGTGGCTACACCTTC.

This clone was picked up a small number of times. The rearrangement joins TRBV28 to TRBJ2-3, with 8 bases matching TRBD2. The CDR3 is 17 residues long. With 2 bases clipped from V and 1 base from J, the junction kept 8 bases outside the gene matches. Germline V gene sequence: CDR1 MDHEN, CDR2 SYDVKM. In DNA, the CDR3 is TGTGCCAGCAGTTTAGCAGGAAGCGGGAGTGGCACAGATACGCAGTATTTT. Its protein is CASSLAGSGSGTDTQYF.

The chain joins TRBV7-9 to TRBJ1-1; D possibly corresponds to TRBD1 (5 bases). Germline CDR1 reads SEHNR; CDR2 reads FQNEAQ (reference sequence). This CDR3 comprises 16 residues. With 4 bases removed from V and 1 base from J, the gap between germline ends came to 16 bases. CDR3 amino acids: CASSSHFRGPNTEAFF. CDR3 nucleotide sequence: TGTGCCAGCAGCTCCCATTTTAGGGGCCCGAACACTGAAGCTTTCTTT.

V and J are TRBV25-1 and TRBJ2-7; a weak D match, TRBD2 (5 bases). This CDR3 has 13 amino acids. V was clipped by 7 bases and J by 2 bases, with 12 bases between them. Germline-derived CDR1 and CDR2 are MGHDK and SYGVNS. The CDR3 protein is CASNERPTYEQYF. The CDR3 bases are TGTGCCAGCAATGAGCGGCCCACCTACGAGCAGTACTTC.

The J gene is TRBJ2-1, the V gene TRBV28; 11 nucleotides match TRBD2. Germline V gene sequence: CDR1 MDHEN, CDR2 SYDVKM. This CDR3 is built from 16 residues. V shed 2 bases and J 7 bases; nucleotides not matched to a gene: 7. The CDR3 DNA reads TGTGCCAGCAGTTTACTTACTAGCGGGAGTTCAAATGAGCAGTTCTTC. Protein: CASSLLTSGSSNEQFF.